What follows are 31 T cell receptor beta chains derived from one specimen sequenced in a study of OX40 agonist ivuxolimab in advanced cancers. Sequencing was performed with immunoSEQ multiplex PCR; in TCRdb, only in-frame clones are kept and a portion is missing. Among over 30,000 clones listed, about nine tenths were seen once. The specimen was CD4+ or CD8+ T cells sorted from blood, collected in a trial of the OX40 agonist ivuxolimab. All receptors come from an adult with an advanced solid tumor such as melanoma, head and neck, liver or kidney cancer.

Only a few counts were recorded for this clone. The rearrangement joins TRBV19 to TRBJ1-5, with 8 bases matching TRBD1. This CDR3 is 17 amino acids long. V was pared by 5 bases and J by 1 base, with 10 bases of the junction left unmatched. Germline-derived CDR1 and CDR2 are LNHDA and SQIVND (reference sequence). CDR3 in amino acids: CASSSALRQGSNQPQHF. The CDR3 DNA sequence: TGTGCCAGTAGTTCCGCGCTAAGACAGGGGAGCAATCAGCCCCAGCATTTT.

The gene calls are TRBV4-1 and TRBJ1-5; a weak D match, TRBD1 (5 bases). The CDR3 is 19 residues long. V was cut by 1 base and J by 2 bases, with 21 bases left in between. Per the germline V gene, CDR1 is MGHRA and CDR2 is YSYEKL. The CDR3 nucleotides read TGCGCCAGCAGCCAAGGGTGGCGGGGGGTCGGCGGTGGCAATCAGCCCCAGCATTTT. Amino acids: CASSQGWRGVGGGNQPQHF.

The chain combines TRBV30 with TRBJ1-6; D is unresolved. Per germline, CDR1 GTSNPN and CDR2 SVGIG (reference sequence). The germline V and J ends were trimmed by 3 bases and 8 bases, with 17 bases remaining between them. The CDR3 runs 15 residues. This CDR3 is CAWSPTSPGDSPLHF. CDR3 bases: TGTGCCTGGAGCCCCACGTCACCGGGAGATTCACCCCTCCACTTT. The full variable domain, its missing parts supplied by reference TRBV30 and TRBJ1-6, is SQTIHQWPATLVQPVGSPLSLECTVEGTSNPNLYWYRQAAGRGLQLLFYSVGIGQISSEVPQNLSASRPQDRQFILSSKKLLLSDSGFYLCAWSPTSPGDSPLHFGNGTRLTVT.

The V gene is TRBV4-2, the J gene TRBJ2-7; 9 bases are shared with TRBD2. CDR1 is LGHNA, CDR2 YNFKEQ, per germline. Germline trimming cut 1 base from V and 9 bases from J; bases unmatched to any gene: 7. This CDR3 has 14 residues. CDR3 coding DNA: TGTGCCAGCAGCCAAGGCGGCGGGGGGGCCGGGCAGTACTTC. Translated: CASSQGGGGAGQYF.

The genes are TRBV19 and TRBJ1-1; no clear D gene. With 7 bases removed from V and 3 bases from J, the gap between germline ends came to 18 bases. CDR3 length: 15 amino acids. From germline, CDR1 is LNHDA and CDR2 SQIVND (reference sequence). The CDR3 loop reads CASTPGRRVYTEAFF. CDR3 nucleotides: TGTGCCAGTACCCCCGGGAGGCGAGTGTACACTGAAGCTTTCTTT.

This clone was observed a single time. This chain links TRBV27 with TRBJ1-2, with unresolved D. Germline CDR1 and CDR2: MNHEY and SMNVEV (reference sequence). The V gene lost 0 bases and the J gene lost 8 bases, with 16 bases spanning the gap. CDR3 length: 15 amino acids. For the CDR3, the DNA is TGTGCCAGCAGTTTATCAGGAGAGCCCGGGGTCGGCTACACCTTC. It encodes CASSLSGEPGVGYTF.

This chain uses TRBV6-1 with TRBJ1-5; D is unclear. The CDR3 runs 15 residues. Trimming took 8 bases from V and 0 from J, leaving 14 bases between them. The germline CDR1 and CDR2 sequences are MNHNS and SASEGT. The CDR3 protein is CASDPPGYSNQPQHF. DNA for the CDR3: TGTGCCAGCGACCCCCCGGGGTATAGCAATCAGCCCCAGCATTTT.

The chain joins TRBV6-1 to TRBJ2-1; no clear D gene. Germline V CDR1 and CDR2: MNHNS, SASEGT. V was cut by 7 bases and J by 3 bases, with 13 bases left in between. CDR3 length: 14 residues. As DNA, the CDR3 is TGTGCCAGCACCGTAGACTCCAACTACAATGAGCAGTTCTTC. It is translated as CASTVDSNYNEQFF.

J is TRBJ2-1 and V is TRBV28, with TRBD2 as a possible D gene (6 bases). The CDR3 contains 18 residues. Germline V gene data show CDR1 as MDHEN and CDR2 as SYDVKM. Trimming left V 5 bases short and J 2 bases short, with 22 bases between. CDR3 in amino acids: CASSSRRLGLAPYNEQFF. Written as DNA, the CDR3 is TGTGCCAGCAGTAGCCGCCGACTGGGGCTAGCGCCCTACAATGAGCAGTTCTTC. Full variable domain (remainder filled in from reference TRBV28 and TRBJ2-1): DVKVTQSSRYLVKRTGEKVFLECVQDMDHENMFWYRQDPGLGLRLIYFSYDVKMKEKGDIPEGYSVSREKKERFSLILESASTNQTSMYLCASSSRRLGLAPYNEQFFGPGTRLTVL.

The CDR3 here is CASSAQYPGQQRSNYGYTF. The CDR3 nucleotides read TGTGCCAGCAGTGCACAGTACCCGGGACAGCAGAGATCTAACTATGGCTACACCTTC. V usage is TRBV2 and J usage is TRBJ1-2, with 7 nucleotides matching TRBD1. Germline lookup yields CDR1 SNHLY and CDR2 FYNNEI. The CDR3 length is 19 residues. The junction had 17 bases not matched to a gene; V was cut back by 4 bases and J by 0 bases. The variable domain in full, with the rest retrieved from reference TRBV2 and TRBJ1-2, is EPEVTQTPSHQVTQMGQEVILRCVPISNHLYFYWYRQILGQKVEFLVSFYNNEISEKSEIFDDQFSVERPDGSNFTLKIRSTKLEDSAMYFCASSAQYPGQQRSNYGYTFGSGTRLTVV.

The V gene is TRBV7-9, the J gene TRBJ2-3, with D uncertain. CDR1 and CDR2 from the germline V gene are SEHNR and FQNEAQ (reference sequence). V dropped 11 bases and J dropped 3 bases, with 18 bases sitting between them. The length of the CDR3 is 14 residues. The CDR3 sequence: CASEVGLPTDTQYF. The CDR3 DNA reads TGTGCCTCCGAGGTAGGGCTACCAACAGATACGCAGTATTTT.

The rearrangement joins TRBV19 to TRBJ2-1, with TRBD1 matching 9 bases. This CDR3 spans 14 amino acids. V lost 3 bases, J lost 9 bases, and 6 bases stayed unmatched. The germline V gene has CDR1 LNHDA and CDR2 SQIVND (reference sequence). The CDR3: CASSILDRGSEQFF. As DNA, the CDR3 is TGTGCCAGTAGTATTTTGGACAGGGGTAGTGAGCAGTTCTTC.

The chain uses TRBV7-2 and TRBJ1-1; D remains unclear. Trimming pared 0 bases from V and 1 base from J, leaving 3 bases between. CDR1 and CDR2 from the germline V gene are SGHTA and FQGNSA. The CDR3 is 13 residues long. CDR3 bases: TGTGCCAGCAGCTTAGCAGAGAACACTGAAGCTTTCTTT. Translating it yields CASSLAENTEAFF.

The V call is TRBV9, the J call TRBJ2-2; the D gene is possibly TRBD1 (5 bases). The germline gives CDR1 SGDLS, CDR2 YYNGEE. V lost 4 bases, J lost 6 bases, and 13 bases lay in between. The CDR3 loop spans 14 amino acids. CDR3 region: CASSSGNLAGELFF. The CDR3 DNA is TGTGCCAGCAGCTCAGGGAATCTGGCCGGGGAGCTGTTTTTT.

This rearrangement joins TRBV30 to TRBJ1-2; unclear D gene. This CDR3 has 13 amino acids. Trimming took off 3 bases at V and 4 bases at J, with 12 bases between the two ends. Germline V CDR1 and CDR2: GTSNPN, SVGIG (reference sequence). The CDR3 protein is CAWSRRPTYGYTF. The CDR3 DNA reads TGTGCCTGGAGCAGACGACCTACCTATGGCTACACCTTC.

In nucleotides, the CDR3 is TGTGCCAGCAGCTTGAGGAGCGGGGAAGAGACCCAGTACTTC. Residues: CASSLRSGEETQYF. The chain has TRBV5-4 and TRBJ2-5, with 7 nucleotides matching TRBD2. Looked up from germline, CDR1 is SGHNT and CDR2 is YYREEE (reference sequence). Unmatched junction bases numbered 3, after V lost 1 base and J lost 3 bases. This CDR3 comprises 14 residues.

This chain uses TRBV5-1 with TRBJ2-1; 10 bases match TRBD1. V lost 0 bases to trimming and J lost 0 bases; unmatched junction nucleotides: 9. The CDR3 loop spans 19 amino acids. Germline V gene data show CDR1 as SGHRS and CDR2 as YFSETQ. For the CDR3, the DNA is TGCGCCAGCAGCTTGGGGGGGACAGGGGATTTACCCTCCTACAATGAGCAGTTCTTC. It encodes CASSLGGTGDLPSYNEQFF.

This clone was counted once. This chain joins TRBV5-6 and TRBJ2-5; D ambiguous. The germline V gene has CDR1 SGHDT and CDR2 YYEEEE. Trimming took off 3 bases at V and 0 bases at J, with 12 bases between the two ends. CDR3 size: 15 residues. DNA of the CDR3: TGTGCCAGCAGCTCCTATAAACAGTACCAAGAGACCCAGTACTTC. As protein: CASSSYKQYQETQYF. The complete variable domain, with remaining parts taken from reference TRBV5-6 and TRBJ2-5, reads DAGVTQSPTHLIKTRGQQVTLRCSPKSGHDTVSWYQQALGQGPQFIFQYYEEEERQRGNFPDRFSGHQFPNYSSELNVNALLLGDSALYLCASSSYKQYQETQYFGPGTRLLVL.

This sequence joins TRBV15 and TRBJ2-3; the D gene is possibly TRBD1 (6 bases). V shed 0 bases and J shed 3 bases, with 7 bases lying between them. The CDR3 is 14 amino acids. The germline CDR1 and CDR2 sequences are LNHNV and YYDKDF (reference sequence). CDR3 sequence reads: CATSRDQGTDTQYF. In DNA form, the CDR3 reads TGTGCCACCAGCAGAGATCAGGGGACAGATACGCAGTATTTT.

CDR3 region: CASSFDRGINQPQHF. The CDR3 coding sequence is TGTGCCAGCAGCTTCGACAGGGGGATCAATCAGCCCCAGCATTTT. The chain has TRBV11-1 and TRBJ1-5, with 9 bases lining up with TRBD1. This CDR3 comprises 15 residues. Germline V gives CDR1 SGHAT, CDR2 FQDESV (reference sequence). V lost 3 bases and J lost 3; bases outside the gene matches: 3.

The chain joins TRBV7-9 to TRBJ2-7; 9 positions match TRBD2. The germline V gene has CDR1 SEHNR and CDR2 FQNEAQ (reference sequence). This CDR3 has 14 residues. Trimming cost V 5 bases and J 6 bases; bases outside gene matches: 8. The CDR3 protein is CASSPGLAGFEQYF. CDR3 DNA: TGTGCCAGCAGCCCGGGACTAGCTGGTTTCGAGCAGTACTTC.

A few counts support this clone. The chain's CDR3 is CSVDRGGEAFF. DNA of the CDR3: TGCAGCGTTGATAGGGGAGGAGAAGCTTTCTTT. The chain uses TRBV29-1 and TRBJ1-1; tentatively, D is TRBD1 (5 bases). V gave up 3 bases and J gave up 8 bases, with 10 bases separating them. Germline V lookup: CDR1 SQVTM, CDR2 ANQGSEA. This CDR3 is built from 11 residues.

The chain recombines TRBV7-6 with TRBJ2-3; TRBD2 might be the D (5 bases). CDR1 SGHVS and CDR2 FNYEAQ come from the germline V gene. Trimming removed 5 bases at V and 2 bases at J, with 14 bases between. This CDR3 has 15 amino acids. Here the CDR3 reads CASSHRPGNTDTQYF. The CDR3 region has the DNA TGTGCCAGCAGCCACCGGCCGGGAAACACAGATACGCAGTATTTT.

The chain uses TRBV5-1 and TRBJ2-1, with 7 bases matching TRBD2. Per germline, CDR1 SGHRS and CDR2 YFSETQ. V lost 5 bases to trimming and J lost 6 bases; unmatched junction nucleotides: 5. This CDR3 has 13 residues. The CDR3 sequence: CASSWAGVNEQFF. The CDR3 region has the DNA TGCGCCAGCAGTTGGGCGGGAGTCAATGAGCAGTTCTTC.

This clone was seen once. The CDR3 region is CAISESRQGTDTQYF. The CDR3 bases are TGTGCCATCAGTGAGTCGCGTCAGGGAACAGATACGCAGTATTTT. The rearrangement uses TRBV10-3 and TRBJ2-3; a weak D match, TRBD1 (5 bases). V lost 0 bases, J lost 3 bases, and 10 bases lay in between. Per the germline V gene, CDR1 is ENHRY and CDR2 is SYGVKD. The CDR3 runs to 15 residues.

The chain's CDR3 is CASSPAGTGDMGGYTF. In DNA form, the CDR3 reads TGTGCCAGCAGCCCCGCCGGAACGGGGGACATGGGAGGCTACACCTTC. The chain recombines TRBV6-6 with TRBJ1-2; D is possibly TRBD1 (6 bases). Trimming removed 6 bases from V and 8 bases from J, with 25 bases in between. Germline V gene data show CDR1 as MNHNY and CDR2 as SVGAGI (reference sequence). The CDR3 spans 16 residues.

Details on this clone: Distinct nucleotide sequences in the sample also encode this CDR3. This chain connects TRBV2 to TRBJ2-2; a weak D match, TRBD1 (5 bases). Germline V gives CDR1 SNHLY, CDR2 FYNNEI. The CDR3 has 13 residues. Between the trimmed V and J ends, which lost 6 bases and 1 base, there was a span of 6 bases. The CDR3 DNA reads as TGTGCCAGCAGGACAGTGAACACCGGGGAGCTGTTTTTT. Translated: CASRTVNTGELFF.

This chain links TRBV10-3 with TRBJ1-4; D gene unclear. This CDR3 is 16 amino acids long. The V end was cut by 4 bases, the J end by 0 bases, with 12 bases between. Germline V gives CDR1 ENHRY, CDR2 SYGVKD. This CDR3 is CAISGVGPATNEKLFF. DNA for the CDR3: TGTGCCATCAGTGGGGTAGGACCTGCAACTAATGAAAAACTGTTTTTT.

This chain links TRBV28 with TRBJ2-7; 9 nucleotides agree with TRBD1. The CDR3 is 12 residues long. Trimming removed 8 bases from V and 4 bases from J; junction bases left unmatched: 3. The germline V gene has CDR1 MDHEN and CDR2 SYDVKM. CDR3 nucleotides: TGTGCCAGCGGGACAGGGATTTACGAGCAGTACTTC. Encoded protein: CASGTGIYEQYF.

The V and J genes are TRBV6-5 and TRBJ1-1; D gene uncertain. The V end lost 2 bases, the J end lost 3 bases, and 10 bases lay between the germline ends. The CDR3 has 14 residues. Per the germline V gene, CDR1 is MNHEY and CDR2 is SVGAGI. CDR3 coding DNA: TGTGCCAGCAGTTACGAGCTGGGGTACACTGAAGCTTTCTTT. Translating it yields CASSYELGYTEAFF.

The chain is built from TRBV4-2 and TRBJ1-1; no reliable D call. Trimming pared 0 bases from V and 7 bases from J, leaving 9 bases between. Germline V lookup: CDR1 LGHNA, CDR2 YNFKEQ. This CDR3 has 13 residues. CDR3 sequence reads: CASSQELRFEAFF. CDR3 coding DNA: TGTGCCAGCAGCCAAGAGTTGCGGTTTGAAGCTTTCTTT.